This TCR beta chain was sequenced for a study of blood T cell repertoires in COVID-19. Overall study context: Material from acute and convalescent COVID-19 was sourced from the United States, Italy and Spain.

This clone came up once. People in the exposed group encountered a COVID-19 case within 2 weeks before entering the study. Per the authors' pipeline: Nucleated cell number was recorded as an estimate derived from reference gene primer amplification. Clones were read by immunoSEQ multiplex PCR, and TCRdb kept only the in-frame ones, dropping some. That table furnishes V, J and clone size, whereas the DNA furnished D and trimming. There are 400,000 to 500,000 clones in the sample; approximately 90% occur only once, and approximately 1.3% lies in the top ten. This CDR3 region has 17 residues. Germline values: CDR1 MNHNS, CDR2 SASEGT. The V gene end was trimmed by 4 bases and the J gene end by 2 bases; junction bases not matched to a gene: 10.

The chain carries TRBV6-1 and TRBJ1-1, with 10 bases identical to TRBD1. The sequenced material came from PBMCs or T cells enriched from blood (not recorded which). The sequence was obtained from a young woman who had been exposed to COVID-19. The CDR3, as DNA: TGTGCCAGCAGTGGTCGACAGGGGGCTCGTGTAAACACTGAAGCTTTCTTT. Amino acids: CASSGRQGARVNTEAFF.